Listed below are T cell receptor beta chains from one sample, sequenced in a study of OX40 agonist ivuxolimab in advanced cancers. Data came from immunoSEQ multiplex PCR; TCRdb stores just in-frame clones and leaves some out. The sample includes 35,000 to 45,000 clones, more than 75% of them seen just once. The sample in question was CD4+ or CD8+ T cells sorted from blood, obtained in a trial of the OX40 agonist ivuxolimab. The receptors were gathered from an adult with an advanced solid tumor such as melanoma, head and neck, liver or kidney cancer. The CDR3 runs from the conserved cysteine through the conserved F or W. D genes are given only for firm matches. Size is stated for part of the rows, as once, few or many counts, or as a class when the clone is expanded.

TRBV27	TRBJ2-2	medium-sized	NA	TGTGCCAGCAGTTTCGCATACAACGGGGAGCTGTTTTTT	CASSFAYNGELFF
TRBV7-8	TRBJ1-5	medium-sized	TRBD1	TGTGCCAGCAGTAATTCCGGGACAGGGATGATAAGCAATCAGCCCCAGCATTTT	CASSNSGTGMISNQPQHF
TRBV28	TRBJ2-2	NA	NA	TGTGCCATCGCGACCCCGACCCGGACCAAGAACACCGGGGAGCTGTTTTTT	CAIATPTRTKNTGELFF
TRBV5-8	TRBJ2-5	NA	NA	TGTGCCAGCAGCTTGGGCCCACTTCGCCGAGAGACCCAGTACTTC	CASSLGPLRRETQYF
TRBV4-2	TRBJ2-7	NA	TRBD1	TGTGCCAGCAGCCAAAGCTCAGGGGGTAATCTATACGAGCAGTACTTC	CASSQSSGGNLYEQYF
TRBV30	TRBJ1-1	NA	NA	TGTGCCTGGATTGGGGAGATTAACACTGAAGCTTTCTTT	CAWIGEINTEAFF
TRBV25-1	TRBJ1-5	NA	NA	TGTGCCAGCGGGGGGGGTTTTAGCAATCAGCCCCAGCATTTT	CASGGGFSNQPQHF
TRBV27	TRBJ1-5	NA	NA	TGTGCCAGCAGTTTCCAGTACTGGACGGAAAATCAGCCCCAGCATTTT	CASSFQYWTENQPQHF
TRBV28	TRBJ1-1	NA	NA	TGTGCCAGCAGTTTATGGGGGGGGCCGATCAATGAAGCTTTCTTT	CASSLWGGPINEAFF
TRBV7-8	TRBJ2-5	NA	NA	TGTGCCAGCAGCCTAGGCGGGGTGAGAGCGCAAGAGACCCAGTACTTC	CASSLGGVRAQETQYF
TRBV7-3	TRBJ2-1	NA	NA	TGTGCCAGCAGCTTAACGGCGGTCAGCTCCTACAATGAGCAGTTCTTC	CASSLTAVSSYNEQFF
TRBV19	TRBJ2-5	NA	NA	TGTGCCAGTTCCCGATCCGGGACCCTGCGAGAGACCCAGTACTTC	CASSRSGTLRETQYF
TRBV6-5	TRBJ2-7	NA	NA	TGTGCCAGCAGTTCGGGGGCAGGGGGCTCCTACGAGCAGTACTTC	CASSSGAGGSYEQYF
TRBV29-1	TRBJ2-7	NA	NA	TGCAGCGTTGAAGATGACCGGCGCTACGAGCAGTACTTC	CSVEDDRRYEQYF
TRBV7-9	TRBJ2-7	once	TRBD2	TGTGCCAGCAGCTTATATGGACTAGCGGAGAACTACGAGCAGTACTTC	CASSLYGLAENYEQYF
TRBV21-1	TRBJ1-5	NA	NA	TGTGCCAGTCTACAGGGTAGCAATCAGCCCCAGCATTTT	CASLQGSNQPQHF
TRBV5-1	TRBJ2-3	NA	NA	TGCGCCAGCAGCTTGTATGGGGGCCCCACAGATACGCAGTATTTT	CASSLYGGPTDTQYF
TRBV4-1	TRBJ2-3	NA	TRBD2	TGCGCCAGCAGCCAAGATCCGGCGGGAGTGATCGAAGATACGCAGTATTTT	CASSQDPAGVIEDTQYF
TRBV14	TRBJ1-1	NA	NA	TGTGCCAGCAGTCAACTCACATGGAACACTGAAGCTTTCTTT	CASSQLTWNTEAFF
TRBV9	TRBJ1-3	NA	NA	TGTGCCAGCAGCGTCGACGGCTCTGGAAACACCATATATTTT	CASSVDGSGNTIYF
TRBV27	TRBJ1-5	NA	NA	TGTGCCAGCAGCACCCTATTTGATAGCAATCAGCCCCAGCATTTT	CASSTLFDSNQPQHF
TRBV7-9	TRBJ2-5	NA	NA	TGTGCCAGCAGCTCCCCCGGGACGGAGCCTGAGGGGTCCCAGTACTTC	CASSSPGTEPEGSQYF
TRBV7-2	TRBJ2-2	NA	NA	TGTGCCAGCAGCTTTTCCAACACAGGGTGGTGGACCGGGGAGCTGTTTTTT	CASSFSNTGWWTGELFF
TRBV2	TRBJ1-6	few	NA	TGTGCCAGCAGTGCTTCGTCGGTGGTGGGTTTTGATTCACCCCTCCACTTT	CASSASSVVGFDSPLHF
TRBV6-5	TRBJ2-3	NA	TRBD2	TGTGCCAGCAGTTACGAGGCGGGAGAGCTAGATACGCAGTATTTT	CASSYEAGELDTQYF
TRBV27	TRBJ2-1	few	NA	TGTGCCACCCATATTGGAGGGGAAGGCTACAATGAGCAGTTCTTC	CATHIGGEGYNEQFF
TRBV5-1	TRBJ2-3	medium-sized	TRBD2	TGCGCCAGCAGCCGCGCGAGGCTGACTAGCGGGAGGTCCTTCACAGATACGCAGTATTTT	CASSRARLTSGRSFTDTQYF
TRBV19	TRBJ1-1	NA	NA	TGTGCCAGTAGTGGACGGTGGAACACTGAAGCTTTCTTT	CASSGRWNTEAFF
TRBV6-1	TRBJ2-1	NA	NA	TGTGCCAGCAGTGCGTCAGGCTCCTACAATGAGCAGTTCTTC	CASSASGSYNEQFF
TRBV4-3	TRBJ2-1	once	TRBD2	TGCGCCAGCAGCCCCCGGGACTATACGGTTTACAAATCTGAGCAGTTCTTC	CASSPRDYTVYKSEQFF
TRBV2	TRBJ2-5	NA	TRBD2	TGTGCCAGCAGTCCGACTAGCGGGAGGGGCCAAGAGACCCAGTACTTC	CASSPTSGRGQETQYF
TRBV28	TRBJ2-7	NA	NA	TGTGCCAGCAGTTTATTGTCAAACCGGTACTTC	CASSLLSNRYF
TRBV5-5	TRBJ2-7	NA	NA	TGTGCCAGCAGCTCACCTGGGGGGACCGGGTCAGCCTACGAGCAGTACTTC	CASSSPGGTGSAYEQYF
TRBV7-2	TRBJ1-1	NA	NA	TGTGCCAGCAGCTTAACTGTGGACAGTTGGAACACTGAAGCTTTCTTT	CASSLTVDSWNTEAFF
TRBV6-1	TRBJ2-7	NA	TRBD2	TGTGCCAGCAGTGTAGCGGGAGGGTACGAGCAGTACTTC	CASSVAGGYEQYF
TRBV5-1	TRBJ2-5	once	TRBD1	TGCGCCAGCAGCATCGGACAGGGGCTAAAAGAGACCCAGTACTTC	CASSIGQGLKETQYF
TRBV5-1	TRBJ1-4	NA	TRBD1	TGCGCCAGCAGCTTGTCAGAGGGGGCGCAGGTCGAAAAACTGTTTTTT	CASSLSEGAQVEKLFF
TRBV6-6	TRBJ2-7	NA	NA	TGTGCCAGCAGTGGGGACGGATCCTACGAGCAGTACTTC	CASSGDGSYEQYF
TRBV6-5	TRBJ1-2	NA	NA	TGTGCCAGCAGTTACGGTGGTGGCTACACCTTC	CASSYGGGYTF
TRBV21-1	TRBJ1-3	NA	NA	TGTGCCAGCAGCAAAGGGGGGACCGGAAGAAACACCATATATTTT	CASSKGGTGRNTIYF
TRBV5-6	TRBJ1-5	NA	NA	TGTGCCAGCAGCTTGGGAGGTAGTCAGCCCCAGCATTTT	CASSLGGSQPQHF